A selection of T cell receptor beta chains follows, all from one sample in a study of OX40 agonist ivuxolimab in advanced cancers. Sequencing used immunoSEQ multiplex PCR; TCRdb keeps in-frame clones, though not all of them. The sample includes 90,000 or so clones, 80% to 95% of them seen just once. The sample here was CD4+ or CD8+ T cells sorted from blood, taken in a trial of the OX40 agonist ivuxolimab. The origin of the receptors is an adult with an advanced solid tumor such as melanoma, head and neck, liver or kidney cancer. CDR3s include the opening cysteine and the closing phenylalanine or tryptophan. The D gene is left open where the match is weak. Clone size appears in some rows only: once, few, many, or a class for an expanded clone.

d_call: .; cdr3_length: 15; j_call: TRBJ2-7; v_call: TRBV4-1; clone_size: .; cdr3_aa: CASSPPGTTRFEQYF; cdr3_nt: TGCGCCAGCAGCCCCCCCGGGACAACGCGGTTCGAGCAGTACTTC
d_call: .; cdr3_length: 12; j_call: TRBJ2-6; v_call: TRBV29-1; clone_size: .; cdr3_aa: CSVPGGANVLTF; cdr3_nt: TGCAGCGTCCCGGGGGGGGCCAACGTCCTGACTTTC
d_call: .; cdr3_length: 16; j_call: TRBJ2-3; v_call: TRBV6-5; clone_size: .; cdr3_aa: CASSYSGDPTPDTQYF; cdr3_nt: TGTGCCAGCAGTTACTCGGGAGATCCTACTCCAGATACGCAGTATTTT
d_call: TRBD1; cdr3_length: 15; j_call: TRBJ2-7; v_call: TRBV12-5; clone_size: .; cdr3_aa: CASGLVGGQVYEQYF; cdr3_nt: TGTGCTAGTGGTTTGGTAGGGGGACAGGTGTACGAGCAGTACTTC
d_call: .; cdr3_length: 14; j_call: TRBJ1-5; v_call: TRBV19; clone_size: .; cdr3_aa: CASSINPSNQPQHF; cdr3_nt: TGTGCCAGTAGTATAAACCCTAGCAATCAGCCCCAGCATTTT
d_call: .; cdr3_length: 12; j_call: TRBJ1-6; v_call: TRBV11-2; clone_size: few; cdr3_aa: CASSLGTRPLHF; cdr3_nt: TGTGCCAGCAGCTTGGGGACACGACCCCTCCACTTT
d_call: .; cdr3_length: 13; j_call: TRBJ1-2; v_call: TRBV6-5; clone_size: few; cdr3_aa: CASSYGGTYGYTF; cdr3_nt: TGTGCCAGCAGTTACGGAGGGACCTATGGCTACACCTTC
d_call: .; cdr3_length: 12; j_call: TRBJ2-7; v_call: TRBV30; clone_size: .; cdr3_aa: CAWSSISDEQYF; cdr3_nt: TGTGCCTGGAGCTCGATCTCCGACGAGCAGTACTTC
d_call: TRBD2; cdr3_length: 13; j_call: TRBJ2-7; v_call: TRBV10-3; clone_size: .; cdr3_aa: CAIAGTSTYEQYF; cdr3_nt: TGTGCCATCGCCGGGACTAGCACCTACGAGCAGTACTTC
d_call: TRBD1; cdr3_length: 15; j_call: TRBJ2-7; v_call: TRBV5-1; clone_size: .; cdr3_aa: CASSPEGTGYYEQYF; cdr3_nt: TGCGCCAGCAGCCCCGAAGGGACAGGGTACTACGAGCAGTACTTC
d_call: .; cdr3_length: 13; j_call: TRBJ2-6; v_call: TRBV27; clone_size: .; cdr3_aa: CASYTAGANVLTF; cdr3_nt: TGTGCCAGCTACACGGCTGGGGCCAACGTCCTGACTTTC
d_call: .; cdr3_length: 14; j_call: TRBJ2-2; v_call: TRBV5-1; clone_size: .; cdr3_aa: CASCPSLNTGELFF; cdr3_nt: TGCGCCAGCTGCCCCTCCTTAAACACCGGGGAGCTGTTTTTT
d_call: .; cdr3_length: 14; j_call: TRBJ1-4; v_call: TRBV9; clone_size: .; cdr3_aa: CASSPANLNEKLFF; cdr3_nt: TGTGCCAGCAGCCCTGCAAACCTTAATGAAAAACTGTTTTTT
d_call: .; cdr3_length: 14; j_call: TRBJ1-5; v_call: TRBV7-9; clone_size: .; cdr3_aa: CASSPQGTRQPQHF; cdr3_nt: TGTGCCAGCAGCCCACAGGGTACCCGTCAGCCCCAGCATTTT
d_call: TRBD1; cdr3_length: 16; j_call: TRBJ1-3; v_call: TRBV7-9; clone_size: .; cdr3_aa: CASSQRTGESGNTIYF; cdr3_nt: TGTGCCAGCAGCCAGAGGACAGGGGAGTCTGGAAACACCATATATTTT
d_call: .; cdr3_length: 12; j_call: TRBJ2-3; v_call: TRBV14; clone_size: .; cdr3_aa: CASGFRADTQYF; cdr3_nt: TGTGCCAGCGGGTTTAGGGCAGATACGCAGTATTTT
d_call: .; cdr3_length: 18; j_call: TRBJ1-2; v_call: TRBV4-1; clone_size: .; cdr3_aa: CASSHPKGGSSYLYGYTF; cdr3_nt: TGCGCCAGCAGCCACCCAAAAGGCGGCAGCTCATACCTTTATGGCTACACCTTC
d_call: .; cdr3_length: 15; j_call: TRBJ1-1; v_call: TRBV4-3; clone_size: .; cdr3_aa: CASSQDPLTGTEAFF; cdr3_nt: TGCGCCAGCAGCCAAGATCCCTTGACAGGCACTGAAGCTTTCTTT
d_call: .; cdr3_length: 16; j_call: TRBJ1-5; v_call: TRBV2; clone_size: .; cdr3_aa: CASREVGGGRNQPQHF; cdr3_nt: TGTGCCAGCAGAGAAGTGGGGGGGGGCAGGAATCAGCCCCAGCATTTT
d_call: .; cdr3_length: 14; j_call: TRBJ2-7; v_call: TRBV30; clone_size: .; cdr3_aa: CACLAPETPYEQYF; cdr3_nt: TGTGCCTGCCTCGCCCCCGAAACCCCCTACGAGCAGTACTTC
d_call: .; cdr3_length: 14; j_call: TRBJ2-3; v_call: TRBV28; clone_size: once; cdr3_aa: CASSPRTATDTQYF; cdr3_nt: TGTGCCAGCAGTCCACGGACAGCCACAGATACGCAGTATTTT
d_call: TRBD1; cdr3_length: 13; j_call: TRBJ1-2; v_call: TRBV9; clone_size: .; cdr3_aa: CASSMGQNYGYTF; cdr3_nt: TGTGCCAGCAGCATGGGACAGAACTATGGCTACACCTTC
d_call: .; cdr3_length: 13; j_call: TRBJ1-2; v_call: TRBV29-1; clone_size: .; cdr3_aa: CSVGGEGSIGYTF; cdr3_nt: TGCAGCGTTGGGGGGGAGGGTTCGATTGGCTACACCTTC
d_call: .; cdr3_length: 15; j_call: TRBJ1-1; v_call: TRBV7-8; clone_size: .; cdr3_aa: CASSLRPDRNTEAFF; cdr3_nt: TGTGCCAGCAGCTTAAGGCCCGACAGGAACACTGAAGCTTTCTTT
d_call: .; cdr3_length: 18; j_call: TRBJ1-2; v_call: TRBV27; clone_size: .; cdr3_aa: CASSAIEDIGSHHYGYTF; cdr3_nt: TGTGCCAGCAGCGCCATTGAGGACATCGGGTCCCACCACTATGGCTACACCTTC
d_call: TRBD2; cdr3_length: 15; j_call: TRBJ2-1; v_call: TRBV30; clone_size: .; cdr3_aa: CALAPLRGGRREQFF; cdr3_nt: TGTGCCCTGGCCCCCTTGCGGGGGGGCCGTAGAGAGCAGTTCTTC
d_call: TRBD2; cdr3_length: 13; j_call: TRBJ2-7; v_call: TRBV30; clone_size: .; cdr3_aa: CAWMASGNYEQYF; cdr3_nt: TGTGCCTGGATGGCTAGCGGTAACTACGAGCAGTACTTC
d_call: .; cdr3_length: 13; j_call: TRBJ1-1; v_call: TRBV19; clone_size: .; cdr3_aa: CASSGGLDTEAFF; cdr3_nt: TGTGCCAGTAGTGGGGGGCTGGACACTGAAGCTTTCTTT
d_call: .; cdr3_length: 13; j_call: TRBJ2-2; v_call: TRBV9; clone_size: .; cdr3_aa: CASSVSGAGELFF; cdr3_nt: TGTGCCAGCAGCGTAAGTGGGGCCGGGGAGCTGTTTTTT
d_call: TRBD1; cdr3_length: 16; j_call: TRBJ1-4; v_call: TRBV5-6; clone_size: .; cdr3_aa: CASSFGTGGAGEKLFF; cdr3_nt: TGTGCCAGCAGCTTTGGGACAGGGGGCGCGGGAGAAAAACTGTTTTTT
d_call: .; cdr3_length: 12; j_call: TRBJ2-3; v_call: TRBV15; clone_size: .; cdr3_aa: CATSRRTDTQYF; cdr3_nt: TGTGCCACCAGCAGGAGGACAGATACGCAGTATTTT
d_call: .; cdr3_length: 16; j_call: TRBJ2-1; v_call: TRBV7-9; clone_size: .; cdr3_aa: CASSPSTRVRYNEQFF; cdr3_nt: TGTGCCAGCAGCCCATCTACTCGGGTGCGGTACAATGAGCAGTTCTTC
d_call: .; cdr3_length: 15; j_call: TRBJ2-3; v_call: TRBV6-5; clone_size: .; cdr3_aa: CASSLKRAPPDTQYF; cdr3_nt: TGTGCCAGCAGTTTAAAAAGGGCTCCGCCAGATACGCAGTATTTT
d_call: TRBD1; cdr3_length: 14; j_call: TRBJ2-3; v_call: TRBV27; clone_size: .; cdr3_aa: CASSWDRVADTQYF; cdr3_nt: TGTGCCAGCAGTTGGGACAGGGTAGCAGATACGCAGTATTTT
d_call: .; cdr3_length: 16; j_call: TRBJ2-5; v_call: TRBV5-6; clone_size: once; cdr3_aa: CASTGNEGGRWETQYF; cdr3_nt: TGTGCCAGCACGGGAAACGAGGGGGGGCGGTGGGAGACCCAGTACTTC
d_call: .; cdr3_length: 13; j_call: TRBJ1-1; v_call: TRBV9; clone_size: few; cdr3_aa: CASSAWTENEAFF; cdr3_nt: TGTGCCAGCAGCGCCTGGACAGAGAATGAAGCTTTCTTT
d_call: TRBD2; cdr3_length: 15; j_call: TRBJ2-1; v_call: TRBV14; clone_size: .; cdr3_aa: CASSQDQRAGGEQFF; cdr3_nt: TGTGCCAGCAGCCAAGATCAAAGGGCGGGAGGGGAGCAGTTCTTC
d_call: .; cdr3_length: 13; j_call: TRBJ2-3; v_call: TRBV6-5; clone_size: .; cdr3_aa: CASSSPGFRTQYF; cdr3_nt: TGTGCCAGCAGTTCCCCAGGGTTTCGTACGCAGTATTTT
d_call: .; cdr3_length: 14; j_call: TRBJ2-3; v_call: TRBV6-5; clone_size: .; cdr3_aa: CASSYSTATDTQYF; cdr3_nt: TGTGCCAGCAGTTACTCGACAGCCACAGATACGCAGTATTTT
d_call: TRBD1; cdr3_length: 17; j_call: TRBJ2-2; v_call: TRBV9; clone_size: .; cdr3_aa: CASSDKTGAGNTGELFF; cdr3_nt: TGTGCCAGCAGCGATAAGACAGGGGCGGGGAACACCGGGGAGCTGTTTTTT
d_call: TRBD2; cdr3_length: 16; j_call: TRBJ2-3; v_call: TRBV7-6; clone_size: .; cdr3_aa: CASSLGPAGVGDTQYF; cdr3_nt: TGTGCCAGCAGCTTAGGCCCAGCGGGAGTGGGGGATACGCAGTATTTT
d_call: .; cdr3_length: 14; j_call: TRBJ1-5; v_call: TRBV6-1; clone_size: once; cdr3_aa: CASSEAGWYQPQHF; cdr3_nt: TGTGCCAGCAGTGAAGCGGGCTGGTATCAGCCCCAGCATTTT
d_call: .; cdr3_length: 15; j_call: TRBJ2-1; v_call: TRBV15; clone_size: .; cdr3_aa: CATSRAETYYNEQFF; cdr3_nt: TGTGCCACCAGCAGAGCAGAGACATACTACAATGAGCAGTTCTTC
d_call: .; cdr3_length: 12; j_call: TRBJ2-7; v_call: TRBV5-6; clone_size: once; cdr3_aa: CASSPGRGEQYF; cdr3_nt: TGTGCCAGCAGCCCGGGCCGGGGGGAGCAGTACTTC
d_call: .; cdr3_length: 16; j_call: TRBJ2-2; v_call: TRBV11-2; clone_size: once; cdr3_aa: CASSLNGPLWTGELFF; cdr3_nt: TGTGCCAGCAGCTTAAATGGTCCCCTTTGGACCGGGGAGCTGTTTTTT